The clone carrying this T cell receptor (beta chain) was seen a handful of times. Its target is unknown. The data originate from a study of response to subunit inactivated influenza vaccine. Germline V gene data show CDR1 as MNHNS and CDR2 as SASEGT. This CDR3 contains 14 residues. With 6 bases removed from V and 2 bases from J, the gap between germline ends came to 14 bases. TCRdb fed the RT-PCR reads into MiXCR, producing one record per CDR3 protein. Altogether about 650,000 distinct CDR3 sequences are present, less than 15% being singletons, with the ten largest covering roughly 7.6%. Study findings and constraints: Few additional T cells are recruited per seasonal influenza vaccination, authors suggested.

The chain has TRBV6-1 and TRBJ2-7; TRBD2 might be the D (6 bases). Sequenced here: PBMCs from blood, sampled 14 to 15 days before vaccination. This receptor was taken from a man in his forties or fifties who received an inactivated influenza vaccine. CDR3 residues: CASRWDPGAYEQYF. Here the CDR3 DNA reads TGTGCCAGCAGATGGGACCCGGGGGCCTACGAGCAGTACTTC.